This TCR beta chain was obtained from a study of T cell responses to AZD1222 COVID-19 vaccine. Study-level findings and limits: A mostly white British donor set with more females was recruited, and clonal diversity was possibly underestimated.

Per the germline V gene, CDR1 is MRHNA and CDR2 is SNTAGT. The V gene end was trimmed by 3 bases and the J gene end by 5 bases; junction bases not matched to a gene: 10. This CDR3 contains 16 residues. For this clone: What it binds is unknown.

Profiled with immunoSEQ multiplex PCR; TCRdb holds only in-frame clones, not every one. The table includes more than 110,000 clones, 80% to 95% detected once. This specimen consisted of peripheral blood, obtained 28 days after the second AZD1222 dose. The chain has TRBV6-4 and TRBJ1-2; 9 bases map to TRBD1. The TCR originated in an adult who received the AZD1222 COVID-19 vaccine. CDR3 region: CASSDHSSGTGYGYTF. CDR3 nucleotides: TGTGCCAGCAGTGATCACTCCTCCGGGACAGGGTATGGCTACACCTTC.